This TCR beta chain was identified in a study of T-cell reconstitution after alpha-beta-depleted transplantation in children. The trim removed 6 bases at V and 5 bases at J, leaving 15 bases unmatched. There are 15 residues in the CDR3. Per germline, CDR1 SQVTM and CDR2 ANQGSEA. This clonotype turned up a few times. A TCRbeta library incorporating unique molecular identifiers was prepared. TCRdb independently ran MiXCR on the PCR reads; one entry per CDR3 protein. This sample has about 640,000 distinct CDR3 sequences; around 17% occur once, and the top ten carry under 1.2%. This TCR was recovered from a human donor who donated a stem cell graft to a child with acute myeloid leukemia. Here the sequenced sample was PBMCs from the stem cell graft donor, taken from the stem cell graft. V is TRBV29-1 and J is TRBJ1-1; 7 bases agree with TRBD1. In DNA form, the CDR3 reads TGCAGCGTCGATCCGTTAAGGGGGCGGATGACTGAAGCTTTCTTT. It yields the protein CSVDPLRGRMTEAFF.